What follows are 10 T cell receptor beta chains derived from one specimen sequenced in a study of regulatory T cells in long-lasting Graves disease (dated by TCRdb to the early 2020s). Library construction relied on multiplex PCR. Sequencing was performed on an Illumina HiSeq 4000. iRepertoire HTBI primers and Arm-PCR amplification of CDR3 regions were used to construct TCR beta libraries. TCRdb took the public reads, trimmed them with fastp at Q25, ran MiXCR for clone calling and kept in-frame beta chains. CDR3 protein sequences are deduplicated, and each keeps its most common genes and DNA. The sample data list about 430,000 distinct CDR3 sequences, and 21% of these were observed just once. The top ten clones comprise more than 13% of the sample. What this sample's time point label stands for: persistent/refractory GD, antithyroid drugs over 5 years with positive TRAb. RNA was extracted from PBMCs in TRIzol for both TCR sequencing and RNA sequencing.

The sample was peripheral blood mononuclear cells (PBMCs), taken when the disease was refractory, from a patient treated with antithyroid drugs. Receptors originate from a female donor with Graves disease.

For the CDR3, the DNA is TGTGCCAGCACCTACGGACTAGCGGACTACGAGCAGTACTTC. Its protein is CASTYGLADYEQYF. The gene calls are TRBV9 and TRBJ2-7; 10 nucleotides match TRBD2. From germline, CDR1 is SGDLS and CDR2 YYNGEE. The V segment lost 6 bases and the J segment 3 bases; nucleotides outside the gene matches: 6. The CDR3 totals 14 residues.

V and J are TRBV20-1 and TRBJ1-1; TRBD1 matches at 8 bases. Germline V gene lookup returns CDR1 DFQATT and CDR2 SNEGSKA (reference sequence). Trimming at V came to 1 base and at J to 3 bases, leaving 4 bases not matched to a gene. The CDR3 has 14 amino acids. CDR3 in DNA: TGCAGTGCTAGAGGTATACAGGGGGACACTGAAGCTTTCTTT. Its protein product is CSARGIQGDTEAFF.

This clonotype was counted a few times. This chain links TRBV5-5 with TRBJ1-2; D remains unclear. The CDR3 spans 16 residues. Germline V CDR1 and CDR2: SGHKS, YYEKEE (reference sequence). V dropped 4 bases and J dropped 0 bases, with 16 bases sitting between them. CDR3 region: CASSKDPTGPNYGYTF. The CDR3 region has the DNA TGTGCCAGCAGCAAGGACCCAACCGGCCCTAACTATGGCTACACCTTC.

V is TRBV29-1 and J is TRBJ2-2; 15 bases are shared with TRBD2. CDR3 length: 20 amino acids. The V segment lost 1 base and the J segment 1 base; nucleotides outside the gene matches: 10. Looked up from germline, CDR1 is SQVTM and CDR2 is ANQGSEA. The CDR3 region has the DNA TGCAGCGTTGAAGTCGGAGGACTAGCGGGAGGGCCGGTGAACACCGGGGAGCTGTTTTTT. This sequence encodes CSVEVGGLAGGPVNTGELFF.

The chain carries TRBV20-1 and TRBJ1-5; D is possibly TRBD1 (6 bases). The CDR3 length is 14 residues. CDR1 DFQATT and CDR2 SNEGSKA come from the germline V gene (reference sequence). V was shortened by 4 bases and J by 2 bases, with 12 bases between the two germline ends. The CDR3 DNA follows: TGCAGTGCTACAACAGGGTTGGGCAATCAGCCCCAGCATTTT. Protein: CSATTGLGNQPQHF.

This clonotype was seen ten or more times. The chain's CDR3 is CASSSLQNTGELFF. The DNA for the CDR3 is TGTGCCAGCAGTTCCCTTCAGAACACCGGGGAGCTGTTTTTT. V gene TRBV12-3 or TRBV12-4 combines with J gene TRBJ2-2; D is ambiguous. CDR3 size: 14 residues. The germline V and J ends were trimmed by 4 bases and 1 base, with 7 bases remaining between them.

This clonotype was detected many times. This sequence joins TRBV11-2 and TRBJ2-7, with 9 bases aligning to TRBD2. CDR3 length: 16 residues. The V gene's germline CDR1 is SGHAT and CDR2 FQNNGV. Unmatched junction bases numbered 9, after V lost 5 bases and J lost 1 base. CDR3 protein: CASSPRTSVLSYEQYF. DNA of the CDR3: TGTGCCAGCAGCCCCAGGACTAGCGTCCTATCCTACGAGCAGTACTTC.

A few counts support this clonotype. The chain employs TRBV19 and TRBJ1-1, with D possibly matching TRBD1 (5 bases). Looked up from germline, CDR1 is LNHDA and CDR2 is SQIVND (reference sequence). Trimming took off 6 bases at V and 1 base at J, with 15 bases between the two ends. There are 15 residues in the CDR3. The CDR3 bases are TGTGCCAGTAGAGGAGTAGGGACGGCGAACACTGAAGCTTTCTTT. Its translation is CASRGVGTANTEAFF.

The V call is TRBV7-9, the J call TRBJ2-6; 9 bases fit TRBD1. With 5 bases clipped from V and 1 base from J, the junction kept 9 bases outside the gene matches. The CDR3 is made up of 18 amino acids. Germline CDR1 reads SEHNR; CDR2 reads FQNEAQ (reference sequence). Here the CDR3 DNA reads TGTGCCAGCAGCCTCCGGGGACAGGGAAGTTCTGGGGCCAACGTCCTGACTTTC. This encodes CASSLRGQGSSGANVLTF.

Comment on this clonotype: This clone may be a read error of a much larger clone one base away. The CDR3 nucleotides read TGTGCCAGCAGTTTTAGCGGGACGAACACCGGGGAGCTGCTTTTT. It codes for CASSFSGTNTGELLF. The rearrangement links TRBV27 to TRBJ2-2; 8 nucleotides line up with TRBD2. From germline, CDR1 is MNHEY and CDR2 SMNVEV (reference sequence). There are 15 residues in the CDR3.